Listed here are 21 T cell receptor beta chains from one sample, sequenced in a study of blood T cells in healthy people across ages. For the second PCR, which ran for 7 to 11 cycles, a sample-barcoded 5' primer and a J-beta primer mix were used. A single record per CDR3 protein comes from TCRdb applying MiXCR to the 5' RACE reads. The table lists about 1.7 million distinct CDR3 sequences, about 30% of them singletons. Sequenced material: blood. The receptors come from a woman aged 25 to 45 in good health.

This clonotype showed up many times. This chain joins TRBV5-1 and TRBJ2-7; 8 positions match TRBD2. Per germline, CDR1 SGHRS and CDR2 YFSETQ. The CDR3 is 15 amino acids. V shed 4 bases and J 4 bases; nucleotides not matched to a gene: 10. CDR3 sequence (DNA): TGCGCCAGCAGCCCTGGAGCGGGAGCTTTATACGAGCAGTACTTC. Protein: CASSPGAGALYEQYF. The variable domain in full, completed from reference TRBV5-1 and TRBJ2-7, reads KAGVTQTPRYLIKTRGQQVTLSCSPISGHRSVSWYQQTPGQGLQFLFEYFSETQRNKGNFPGRFSGRQFSNSRSEMNVSTLELGDSALYLCASSPGAGALYEQYFGPGTRLTVT.

This chain joins TRBV4-2 and TRBJ2-1; 8 bases match TRBD2. The trim removed 4 bases at V and 3 bases at J, leaving 8 bases unmatched. The CDR3 consists of 16 residues. CDR1 is LGHNA and CDR2 is YNFKEQ in the germline V gene. The CDR3 region is CASSLAGGGIYNEQFF. The DNA of the CDR3 is TGTGCCAGCAGCCTCGCCGGCGGGGGGATCTACAATGAGCAGTTCTTC.

V and J are TRBV11-2 and TRBJ2-7; 7 bases fit TRBD2. CDR1 is SGHAT, CDR2 FQNNGV, per germline. V dropped 0 bases and J dropped 3; count of bases not matched to a gene: 8. This CDR3 comprises 16 residues. The CDR3 region is CASSLDVGGSNYEQYF. The CDR3 DNA sequence: TGTGCCAGCAGCTTAGATGTGGGAGGGTCCAACTACGAGCAGTACTTC.

The sample holds a few counts of this clonotype. The chain is built from TRBV4-3 and TRBJ2-2; D tentatively fits TRBD1 or TRBD2 (5 bases each). Germline CDR1 reads LGHNA; CDR2 reads YSLEER. The germline V and J ends were trimmed by 3 bases and 3 bases, with 8 bases remaining between them. The CDR3 contains 14 residues. DNA for the CDR3: TGCGCCAGCAGCCAGGGGCGGGACACCGGGGAGCTGTTTTTT. Translated: CASSQGRDTGELFF.

Ten or more counts support this clonotype. The CDR3 DNA sequence: TGTGCCAGCAGCTATTCGGGGGGGGAGGAGACCCAGTACTTC. It is translated as CASSYSGGEETQYF. The rearrangement links TRBV9 to TRBJ2-5; 8 bases match TRBD2. Losses at the gene ends were 4 bases for V and 5 bases for J; bases not matched to a gene: 7. This CDR3 spans 14 amino acids. Per the germline V gene, CDR1 is SGDLS and CDR2 is YYNGEE.

This clonotype was counted at least ten times. The chain joins TRBV20-1 to TRBJ2-7; D gene uncertain. The CDR3 has 11 amino acids. The V end lost 5 bases, the J end lost 2 bases, and 7 bases lay between the germline ends. Germline CDR1 and CDR2: DFQATT and SNEGSKA (reference sequence). In nucleotides, the CDR3 is TGCAGTGCTGGATCTGCCTACGAGCAGTACTTC. It specifies CSAGSAYEQYF.

This clonotype was observed at least ten times. The chain joins TRBV11-2 to TRBJ2-7; TRBD2 aligns across 7 bases. Germline assignment: CDR1 SGHAT and CDR2 FQNNGV. CDR3 length: 13 residues. The ends lost 4 bases at V and 4 bases at J; junction bases unmatched: 4. The CDR3: CASSSGSGYEQYF. CDR3 nucleotides: TGTGCCAGCAGCTCTGGTAGCGGGTACGAGCAGTACTTC.

This clonotype was recorded a few times. The V and J genes are TRBV5-1 and TRBJ2-7; possible D gene TRBD2, 5 bases. This CDR3 comprises 15 residues. Germline loops: CDR1 SGHRS, CDR2 YFSETQ. Trimming shortened V by 0 bases and J by 2 bases, and 12 bases separated the two germline ends. CDR3 DNA sequence: TGCGCCAGCAGCTTGGGTACTAGTGAGGCCTACGAGCAGTACTTC. Its protein product is CASSLGTSEAYEQYF. Based on the CDR3 plus reference TRBV5-1 and TRBJ2-7, the full variable domain is KAGVTQTPRYLIKTRGQQVTLSCSPISGHRSVSWYQQTPGQGLQFLFEYFSETQRNKGNFPGRFSGRQFSNSRSEMNVSTLELGDSALYLCASSLGTSEAYEQYFGPGTRLTVT.

In this sample, this clonotype turned up a few times. The J gene is TRBJ2-3, the V gene TRBV5-1, with a possible D match to TRBD2 (6 bases). The V gene lost 10 bases and the J gene lost 1 base, with 16 bases spanning the gap. The length of the CDR3 is 14 residues. Germline lookup yields CDR1 SGHRS and CDR2 YFSETQ. Written as DNA, the CDR3 is TGCGCCTCTCGACGGGGGTTGGGCACAGATACGCAGTATTTT. It yields the protein CASRRGLGTDTQYF.

V is TRBV15 and J is TRBJ2-7, with 7 bases that match TRBD1. This CDR3 contains 15 residues. V lost 0 bases, J lost 4 bases, and 6 bases stayed unmatched. Germline values: CDR1 LNHNV, CDR2 YYDKDF (reference sequence). Here the CDR3 DNA reads TGTGCCACCAGCAGAGATGGGACAGCGAGATACGAGCAGTACTTC. Translation gives CATSRDGTARYEQYF.

This clonotype was detected only a few times. This rearrangement joins TRBV28 to TRBJ1-2; 9 nucleotides match TRBD1. The trim removed 4 bases at V and 7 bases at J, leaving 7 bases unmatched. The CDR3 sequence is 14 residues long. From germline, CDR1 is MDHEN and CDR2 SYDVKM. CDR3 sequence (DNA): TGTGCCAGCAGTTCGGGGACAGGGTACAGTGGCTACACCTTC. It yields the protein CASSSGTGYSGYTF.

This chain joins TRBV29-1 and TRBJ2-1; D perhaps matches TRBD1 (7 bases). The CDR3 covers 13 residues. Trimming took 3 bases from V and 13 from J, leaving 19 bases between them. The germline V gene encodes CDR1 SQVTM and CDR2 ANQGSEA. CDR3 protein: CSVETGRMETQFF. For the CDR3, the DNA is TGCAGCGTTGAGACAGGGAGGATGGAGACCCAGTTCTTC.

This clonotype was found a few times. The chain combines TRBV28 with TRBJ2-7; D is possibly TRBD2 (5 bases). Trimming took off 3 bases at V and 3 bases at J, with 9 bases between the two ends. The CDR3 spans 13 residues. CDR1 is MDHEN, CDR2 SYDVKM, per germline. CDR3 protein: CASSFGDYYEQYF. The CDR3 DNA reads as TGTGCCAGCAGTTTCGGGGATTACTACGAGCAGTACTTC.

This chain joins TRBV5-1 and TRBJ1-5, with 7 nucleotides matching TRBD1. V was clipped by 4 bases and J by 6 bases; unmatched bases: 7. This CDR3 region has 14 residues. The germline CDR1 and CDR2 sequences are SGHRS and YFSETQ. The CDR3 bases are TGCGCCAGCAGCCTGACAGGGAAGGGTCAGCCCCAGCATTTT. Translating gives CASSLTGKGQPQHF.

In this sample, this clonotype turned up a few times. An end of the junction does not agree with germline; a read error may underlie this. The chain employs TRBV2 and TRBJ2-5, with 7 bases matching TRBD1. Germline V lookup: CDR1 SNHLY, CDR2 FYNNEI. The CDR3 contains 12 residues. CDR3 in DNA: TGTGTCAGCAGGGGACAGCAAGAGACCCAGTACTTC. This sequence encodes CVSRGQQETQYF. The complete variable domain, with remaining parts taken from reference TRBV2 and TRBJ2-5, reads EPEVTQTPSHQVTQMGQEVILRCVPISNHLYFYWYRQILGQKVEFLVSFYNNEISEKSEIFDDQFSVERPDGSNFTLKIRSTKLEDSAMYFCVSRGQQETQYFGPGTRLLVL.

As to this clonotype: Compared with germline, one end of the junction differs, possibly owing to a read error. J is TRBJ2-7 and V is TRBV7-2; possibly TRBD2 for D (5 bases). CDR3 length: 13 residues. Germline V gene data show CDR1 as SGHTA and CDR2 as FQGNSA. CDR3 residues: CASSVAFTEEQYF. The CDR3 bases are TGTGCCAGCAGCGTAGCGTTCACAGAAGAGCAGTACTTC. The complete variable domain, with remaining parts taken from reference TRBV7-2 and TRBJ2-7, reads GAGVSQSPSNKVTEKGKDVELRCDPISGHTALYWYRQSLGQGLEFLIYFQGNSAPDKSGLPSDRFSAERTGGSVSTLTIQRTQQEDSAVYLCASSVAFTEEQYFGPGTRLTVT.

The chain employs TRBV2 and TRBJ1-6; D might be TRBD1 (5 bases). The CDR3 has 15 amino acids. Looked up from germline, CDR1 is SNHLY and CDR2 is FYNNEI. Trimming removed 4 bases from V and 13 bases from J, with 20 bases in between. The CDR3: CASSARAGTASPLHF. CDR3 bases: TGTGCCAGCAGTGCCCGCGCAGGGACCGCGTCGCCCCTCCACTTT.

This clonotype was recorded at least ten times. The chain uses TRBV7-9 and TRBJ2-7; D unclear. In germline, CDR1 is SEHNR, CDR2 FQNEAQ (reference sequence). CDR3 size: 12 residues. Trimming pared 5 bases from V and 2 bases from J, leaving 7 bases between. The DNA for the CDR3 is TGTGCCAGCAGCCCTCTACCCTACGAGCAGTACTTC. Residues: CASSPLPYEQYF.

The chain links TRBV27 to TRBJ2-2; TRBD1 is a possible D gene (5 bases). Between the trimmed V and J ends, which lost 6 bases and 8 bases, there was a span of 10 bases. Looked up from germline, CDR1 is MNHEY and CDR2 is SMNVEV (reference sequence). The CDR3 consists of 12 residues. CDR3 sequence: CASRGPGGELFF. CDR3 in DNA: TGTGCCAGCAGGGGCCCAGGGGGGGAGCTGTTTTTT.

This chain links TRBV28 with TRBJ2-5, with a weak D call TRBD2 (7 bases). The CDR3 has 16 amino acids. Looked up from germline, CDR1 is MDHEN and CDR2 is SYDVKM. The V gene lost 2 bases and the J gene lost 5 bases, with 18 bases spanning the gap. CDR3 in amino acids: CASSLIGGGGGETQYF. The CDR3 DNA follows: TGTGCCAGCAGTTTAATTGGGGGGGGCGGCGGTGAGACCCAGTACTTC.

This clonotype has just a few counts. The gene calls are TRBV2 and TRBJ2-3; 8 positions agree with TRBD2. The ends lost 6 bases at V and 2 bases at J; junction bases unmatched: 4. The germline gives CDR1 SNHLY, CDR2 FYNNEI. The CDR3 length is 14 residues. The CDR3 sequence: CASRELAATDTQYF. DNA of the CDR3: TGTGCCAGCAGGGAACTAGCGGCCACAGATACGCAGTATTTT.